In its sample, the clone carrying this T cell receptor (beta chain) was seen many times. The target antigen is unknown. This sample was taken from a study of T cells in Graves' hyperthyroidism and ophthalmopathy. Study-wide results and caveats: Most clonotypes that expanded in the thyroid above 0.001 also showed up in blood. Before onset, by a median of around six months, the model predicted ophthalmopathy.

The investigators amplified TCR beta CDR3 regions from RNA transcripts. The HTBI primer set was used in a first-round RT-PCR of the TCR CDR3. TCRdb re-called the multiplex PCR reads with MiXCR, one entry per CDR3 protein. The table lists more than 550,000 distinct CDR3 sequences, 15% to 20% of them singletons. The clonotype comes from a man aged 45-60 years with Graves' hyperthyroidism. Material for sequencing was blood.

The CDR3: CSAREGGGYQETQYF. For the CDR3, the DNA is TGCAGTGCTAGAGAAGGCGGAGGGTACCAAGAGACCCAGTACTTC. The chain is built from TRBV20-1 and TRBJ2-5; TRBD2 is a possible D gene (6 bases). This CDR3 is built from 15 residues. Looked up from germline, CDR1 is DFQATT and CDR2 is SNEGSKA (reference sequence). V lost 0 bases and J lost 0, with 11 bases in between.